Each of the 10 T cell receptor beta chains below was sequenced from the same sample in a study of cytomegalovirus exposure and HLA in healthy donors (dated by TCRdb to 2016 to 2017). The library came from the immunoSEQ multiplex PCR assay. The multiplex PCR relied on a mix of 60 forward primers for TCR Vbeta segments and 13 reverse primers for TCR Jbeta segments. Here the immuneACCESS table is served through TCRdb, limited to in-frame sequences with V and J called. Missing clones are a known gap in these copies; in checked studies unresolved V genes cover under half, and the rest lacks a known reason. The sample table holds roughly 130,000 clones, of which roughly 74% were seen once. Of the sample, approximately 7% falls within the top ten clones. Sequenced: PBMCs. These receptors all come from a man aged 40-49 years in good health and CMV-seropositive.

The V and J genes are TRBV7-2 and TRBJ2-2; 11 nucleotides agree with TRBD1. The V gene end was trimmed by 1 base and the J gene end by 4 bases; junction bases not matched to a gene: 2. Germline loops: CDR1 SGHTA, CDR2 FQGNSA. This CDR3 is built from 16 residues. The CDR3 region is CASSLVGTGGTGELFF. The CDR3 coding sequence is TGTGCCAGCAGCTTAGTTGGGACAGGGGGCACCGGGGAGCTGTTTTTT.

The rearrangement joins TRBV5-8 to TRBJ2-2, with D perhaps matching TRBD1 (5 bases). The length of the CDR3 is 15 residues. The germline CDR1 and CDR2 sequences are SGHTS and YDEGEE. With 5 bases removed from V and 5 bases from J, the gap between germline ends came to 16 bases. The CDR3 DNA reads TGTGCCAGCAGGGCAGGGTGGAGTGAGACCGGGGAGCTGTTTTTT. Its translation is CASRAGWSETGELFF.

The V and J genes are TRBV5-6 and TRBJ2-5, with TRBD1 matching 11 bases. This CDR3 has 16 residues. Germline CDR1 and CDR2: SGHDT and YYEEEE. Losses at the gene ends were 0 bases for V and 4 bases for J; bases not matched to a gene: 5. Here the CDR3 DNA reads TGTGCCAGCAGCTTGGAAGGACAGGGGGCCCTAGAGACCCAGTACTTC. Amino acid sequence: CASSLEGQGALETQYF.

The CDR3 spells CSVRPRGAQETQYF. Here the CDR3 DNA reads TGCAGCGTGAGACCACGGGGGGCCCAAGAGACCCAGTACTTC. J is TRBJ2-5 and V is TRBV29-1, with D perhaps matching TRBD2 (7 bases). The CDR3 runs to 14 residues. V was trimmed by 6 bases and J by 1 base, leaving 15 bases between them. In germline, CDR1 is SQVTM, CDR2 ANQGSEA.

J is TRBJ2-5 and V is TRBV6-5, with unresolved D. V was pared by 4 bases and J by 1 base, with 4 bases between. The CDR3 is 12 amino acids. Germline V CDR1 and CDR2: MNHEY, SVGAGI. The CDR3 sequence is CASSSFQETQYF. Written as DNA, the CDR3 is TGTGCCAGCAGTTCCTTCCAAGAGACCCAGTACTTC.

J is TRBJ2-1 and V is TRBV30; weak D call: TRBD2 (6 bases). V was pared by 4 bases and J by 4 bases, with 11 bases between. This CDR3 is built from 13 residues. Germline CDR1 is GTSNPN and CDR2 is SVGIG (reference sequence). The CDR3, as DNA: TGTGCCTGGAACTTCGGGAGTTACAATGAGCAGTTCTTC. As protein: CAWNFGSYNEQFF.

This rearrangement joins TRBV13 to TRBJ2-1; D is uncertain. The V and J ends lost 1 base and 8 bases respectively, with 6 bases between them. The CDR3 totals 12 residues. Germline assignment: CDR1 PRHDT and CDR2 FYEKMQ (reference sequence). As DNA, the CDR3 is TGTGCCAGCAGCTTAGCGGGTGATGAGCAGTTCTTC. It encodes CASSLAGDEQFF.

The rearrangement uses TRBV14 and TRBJ1-6, with TRBD1 as a possible D gene (6 bases). CDR1 and CDR2 from the germline V gene are SGHDN and FVKESK. V was shortened by 1 base and J by 7 bases, with 14 bases between the two germline ends. The CDR3 sequence is 16 residues long. The CDR3 sequence: CASSQVPGVNNSPLHF. In nucleotides, the CDR3 is TGTGCCAGCAGCCAAGTCCCAGGGGTAAACAATTCACCCCTCCACTTT.

This chain joins TRBV27 and TRBJ2-7; 13 bases are a match to TRBD2. CDR1 is MNHEY, CDR2 SMNVEV, per germline (reference sequence). The CDR3 contains 14 residues. The J segment lost 4 bases and the V segment lost 8 bases, leaving 5 bases of the junction unmatched. The DNA for the CDR3 is TGTGCCAGCGGGACTAGCGGGATATTATACGAGCAGTACTTC. This codes for CASGTSGILYEQYF.

The chain links TRBV4-2 to TRBJ2-2; 12 bases fit TRBD2. The CDR3 runs 18 residues. Germline CDR1 LGHNA, CDR2 YNFKEQ. With V trimmed by 1 base and J by 3 bases, 6 bases remained unmatched. CDR3 region: CASSQGLAGALDTGELFF. CDR3 coding DNA: TGTGCCAGCAGCCAAGGACTAGCGGGAGCGCTGGACACCGGGGAGCTGTTTTTT.